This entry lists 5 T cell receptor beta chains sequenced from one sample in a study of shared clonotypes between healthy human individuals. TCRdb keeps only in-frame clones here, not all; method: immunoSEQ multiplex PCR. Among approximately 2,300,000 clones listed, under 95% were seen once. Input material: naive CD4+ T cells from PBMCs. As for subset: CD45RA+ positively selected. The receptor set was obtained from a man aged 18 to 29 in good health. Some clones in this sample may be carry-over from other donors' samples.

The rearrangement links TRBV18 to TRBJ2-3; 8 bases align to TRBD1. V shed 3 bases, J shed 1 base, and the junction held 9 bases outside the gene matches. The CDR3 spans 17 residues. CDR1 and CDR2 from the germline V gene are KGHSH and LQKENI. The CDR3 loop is CASSPRRGHIGTDTQYF. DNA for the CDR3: TGTGCCAGCTCACCCCGCAGGGGGCATATTGGCACAGATACGCAGTATTTT.

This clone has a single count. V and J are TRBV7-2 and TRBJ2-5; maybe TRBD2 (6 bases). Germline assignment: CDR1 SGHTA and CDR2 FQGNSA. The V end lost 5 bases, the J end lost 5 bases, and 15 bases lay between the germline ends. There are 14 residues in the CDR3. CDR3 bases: TGTGCCAGCAGCGGGGGACTGACGGGGGAGACCCAGTACTTC. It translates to CASSGGLTGETQYF.

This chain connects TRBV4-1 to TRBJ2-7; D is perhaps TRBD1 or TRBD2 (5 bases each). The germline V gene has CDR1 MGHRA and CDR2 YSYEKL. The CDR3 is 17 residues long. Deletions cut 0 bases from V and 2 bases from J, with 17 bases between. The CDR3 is CASSQDRWGRNTYEQYF. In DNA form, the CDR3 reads TGCGCCAGCAGCCAAGACAGGTGGGGACGGAATACCTACGAGCAGTACTTC.

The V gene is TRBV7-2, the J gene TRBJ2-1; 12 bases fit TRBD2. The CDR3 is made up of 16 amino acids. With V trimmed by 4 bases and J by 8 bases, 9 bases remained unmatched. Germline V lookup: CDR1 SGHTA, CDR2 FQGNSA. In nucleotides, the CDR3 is TGTGCCAGCAGCTCGTGGACTAGCGGGGTGGGATATGAGCAGTTCTTC. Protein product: CASSSWTSGVGYEQFF.

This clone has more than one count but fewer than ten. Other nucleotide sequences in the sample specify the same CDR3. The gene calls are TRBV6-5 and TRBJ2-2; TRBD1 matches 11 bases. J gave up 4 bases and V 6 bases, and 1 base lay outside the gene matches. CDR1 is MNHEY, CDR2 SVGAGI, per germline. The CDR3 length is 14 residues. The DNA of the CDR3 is TGTGCCAGCAGGGGGACAGGGGGCACCGGGGAGCTGTTTTTT. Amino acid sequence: CASRGTGGTGELFF.